One sample yielded the 19 T cell receptor beta chains listed below, sequenced in a study of T cell responses to AZD1222 COVID-19 vaccine. Sequencing was performed with immunoSEQ multiplex PCR; in TCRdb, only in-frame clones are kept and a portion is missing. The sample includes about 140,000 clones, almost 95% of them seen just once. Specimen: peripheral blood, collected 28 days after the second AZD1222 dose. These receptors all come from an adult who received the AZD1222 COVID-19 vaccine.

The chain employs TRBV27 and TRBJ1-6, with unresolved D. CDR1 MNHEY and CDR2 SMNVEV come from the germline V gene (reference sequence). V was clipped by 6 bases and J by 0 bases, with 12 bases between them. The CDR3 is 16 residues long. The CDR3 sequence is CASSPAGNSYNSPLHF. In DNA, the CDR3 is TGTGCCAGCAGCCCGGCGGGAAACTCCTATAATTCACCCCTCCACTTT.

This chain links TRBV11-2 with TRBJ1-6; a possible D gene is TRBD1 (6 bases). The CDR3 runs to 14 residues. Germline lookup yields CDR1 SGHAT and CDR2 FQNNGV. V shed 10 bases and J shed 10 bases, with 20 bases lying between them. The CDR3 loop reads CATFSIDRRSPLHF. For the CDR3, the DNA is TGTGCCACCTTTTCAATTGACAGGAGATCACCCCTCCACTTT.

The CDR3, as DNA: TGTGCCAGCAGCTTAAGAGCGGGAGGGTCTGGGGCCAACGTCCTGACTTTC. This translates into CASSLRAGGSGANVLTF. The chain has TRBV7-2 and TRBJ2-6; 10 bases match TRBD2. V gave up 2 bases and J gave up 1 base; unmatched junction bases: 2. Per germline, CDR1 SGHTA and CDR2 FQGNSA. The CDR3 totals 17 residues.

The rearrangement links TRBV5-4 to TRBJ2-5; D remains ambiguous. V dropped 3 bases and J dropped 2 bases, with 5 bases sitting between them. Per germline, CDR1 SGHNT and CDR2 YYREEE (reference sequence). The CDR3 totals 12 residues. The CDR3 loop reads CASSSFQETQYF. CDR3 coding DNA: TGTGCCAGCAGCTCGTTTCAAGAGACCCAGTACTTC.

This clone was seen only once. The CDR3 DNA reads as TGTGCCAGCAGTTTATCTCCCTACGAGCAGTACTTC. It specifies CASSLSPYEQYF. The chain joins TRBV27 to TRBJ2-7, with D uncertain. Germline CDR1 and CDR2: MNHEY and SMNVEV (reference sequence). The ends were cut back, 0 bases at V and 2 bases at J, with 2 bases in the middle. This CDR3 is 12 amino acids long.

This clone occurred once. The chain joins TRBV12-2 to TRBJ2-2; no DNA check was done on the table's D call, TRBD1. TRBV12-2 is a pseudogene segment. This CDR3 is 15 amino acids long. The CDR3 bases are TGTGCAAGTCGCTTAGTTTGTCAGACAACCGGGGAGCTGTTTTTT. This sequence encodes CASRLVCQTTGELFF.

The genes are TRBV28 and TRBJ1-2; TRBD1 agrees at 9 bases. This CDR3 contains 15 residues. The trim removed 6 bases at V and 7 bases at J, leaving 12 bases unmatched. CDR1 is MDHEN and CDR2 is SYDVKM in the germline V gene. Here the CDR3 reads CASRPRTGGAGGYTF. CDR3 in DNA: TGTGCCAGCAGGCCAAGAACAGGGGGCGCGGGTGGCTACACCTTC.

This clone was seen only once. J is TRBJ1-6 and V is TRBV11-2, with 8 positions matching TRBD1. J gave up 8 bases and V 5 bases, and 14 bases lay outside the gene matches. The CDR3 length is 17 residues. Germline V gene data show CDR1 as SGHAT and CDR2 as FQNNGV. The DNA of the CDR3 is TGTGCCAGCAGCACATTACAGGGGGGTTCTGGTGATTCACCCCTCCACTTT. As protein: CASSTLQGGSGDSPLHF.

The V gene is TRBV7-8, the J gene TRBJ1-3; D is uncertain. The CDR3 length is 14 residues. With 1 base removed from V and 2 bases from J, the gap between germline ends came to 6 bases. CDR1 SGHVS and CDR2 FQNEAQ come from the germline V gene. The CDR3 DNA reads as TGTGCCAGCAGCTTAGGGGGAGCTGGAAACACCATATATTTT. Amino acid sequence: CASSLGGAGNTIYF.

The chain combines TRBV12-5 with TRBJ2-1; the D gene is possibly TRBD2 (6 bases). The CDR3 has 14 amino acids. V was clipped by 1 base and J by 9 bases, with 13 bases between them. Germline assignment: CDR1 LGHNT and CDR2 FRNRAP. The DNA for the CDR3 is TGTGCTAGTGGTTTGGAAGCCCCCGGGGGTGAGCAGTTCTTC. Protein sequence: CASGLEAPGGEQFF.

This chain uses TRBV10-3 with TRBJ2-3, with 12 bases matching TRBD2. Per germline, CDR1 ENHRY and CDR2 SYGVKD. Losses at the gene ends were 4 bases for V and 6 bases for J; bases not matched to a gene: 14. The length of the CDR3 is 18 residues. This chain's CDR3 is CAISARGRTSGKSDTQYF. CDR3 sequence (DNA): TGTGCCATCAGTGCCCGTGGACGGACTAGCGGGAAGTCGGATACGCAGTATTTT.

In its sample, this clone was seen once. The chain is built from TRBV9 and TRBJ2-1, with TRBD2 matching 14 bases. Unmatched junction bases numbered 7, after V lost 6 bases and J lost 8 bases. Germline values: CDR1 SGDLS, CDR2 YYNGEE. The CDR3 consists of 15 residues. The CDR3 DNA reads as TGTGCCAGCACCCGACTAGCGGGAGGGCCCCATGAGCAGTTCTTC. It translates to CASTRLAGGPHEQFF.

This chain uses TRBV7-8 with TRBJ1-4; 8 bases align to TRBD1. The CDR3 contains 16 residues. The V gene end was trimmed by 5 bases and the J gene end by 1 base; junction bases not matched to a gene: 6. Germline V gene data show CDR1 as SGHVS and CDR2 as FQNEAQ. DNA of the CDR3: TGTGCCAGCAGCGACAGACAGGGGCGAACTAATGAAAAACTGTTTTTT. It encodes CASSDRQGRTNEKLFF.

V is TRBV9 and J is TRBJ2-1; unclear D gene. Germline V gene sequence: CDR1 SGDLS, CDR2 YYNGEE. The CDR3 is 14 residues long. V lost 4 bases, J lost 5 bases, and 13 bases lay in between. This CDR3 reads CASSISDLNNEQFF. The CDR3 bases are TGTGCCAGCAGCATAAGCGACCTAAACAATGAGCAGTTCTTC.

The V call is TRBV3-1 (or the pseudogene TRBV3-2), the J call TRBJ2-2, with D hard to call. V was shortened by 7 bases and J by 1 base, with 10 bases between the two germline ends. This CDR3 is built from 14 residues. Looked up from germline, CDR1 is LGHDT and CDR2 is YNNKEL (reference sequence). The CDR3 nucleotides are TGTGCCAGCACTTCGCGGATGAACACCGGGGAGCTGTTTTTT. It yields the protein CASTSRMNTGELFF.

The chain has TRBV3-1 (or the pseudogene TRBV3-2) and TRBJ1-3; D not certain. CDR1 and CDR2 (germline): LGHDT, YNNKEL (reference sequence). The V end lost 4 bases, the J end lost 4 bases, and 5 bases lay between the germline ends. CDR3 length: 12 amino acids. The CDR3 region is CASSPLGNTIYF. CDR3 DNA sequence: TGTGCCAGCAGCCCCTTAGGAAACACCATATATTTT.

The rearrangement links TRBV14 to TRBJ2-7; possible D gene TRBD2, 5 bases. The CDR3 has 13 amino acids. CDR1 and CDR2 (germline): SGHDN, FVKESK. The V and J ends lost 4 bases and 7 bases respectively, with 14 bases between them. CDR3 bases: TGTGCCAGCAGCCGGGCGGACTTGAGGGAGCAGTACTTC. Translated: CASSRADLREQYF.

This chain connects TRBV6-6 to TRBJ2-7; no definite D call. This CDR3 comprises 12 residues. CDR1 is MNHNY and CDR2 is SVGAGI in the germline V gene (reference sequence). Trimming removed 2 bases from V and 5 bases from J, with 7 bases in between. The CDR3 here is CASSYVLHEQYF. The CDR3 region has the DNA TGTGCCAGCAGTTACGTACTACACGAGCAGTACTTC.

V gene TRBV6-5 combines with J gene TRBJ2-7, with 8 bases aligning to TRBD1. The ends lost 6 bases at V and 6 bases at J; junction bases unmatched: 10. Germline CDR1 and CDR2: MNHEY and SVGAGI. CDR3 size: 14 residues. The CDR3: CASSYTGGRSEQYF. The DNA of the CDR3 is TGTGCCAGCAGCTACACAGGGGGTCGTTCCGAGCAGTACTTC.